The TCR beta chain under discussion was sequenced for a study of memory CD4+ T cells and cytomegalovirus serostatus. The sort gate was single viable CD3+CD4+CD8-CD45RO+ cells for memory CD4+ T cells. Trimming removed 2 bases from V and 4 bases from J, with 6 bases in between. Germline V gene lookup returns CDR1 LNHDA and CDR2 SQIVND (reference sequence). CDR3 length: 13 amino acids. Clones were read by immunoSEQ multiplex PCR, and TCRdb kept only the in-frame ones, dropping some. Here the sample spans about 25,000 clones, approximately 71% being singletons. This sequence originates from an adult in good health and CMV-seronegative. The material sequenced was memory CD4+ T cells from blood. The chain recombines TRBV19 with TRBJ1-5; D not resolved. The chain's CDR3 is CASSITGNQPQHF. The DNA of the CDR3 is TGTGCCAGTAGTATAACGGGGAATCAGCCCCAGCATTTT. The variable domain in full, with the rest retrieved from reference TRBV19 and TRBJ1-5, is DGGITQSPKYLFRKEGQNVTLSCEQNLNHDAMYWYRQDPGQGLRLIYYSQIVNDFQKGDIAEGYSVSREKKESFPLTVTSAQKNPTAFYLCASSITGNQPQHFGDGTRLSIL.